This paragraph covers one T cell receptor beta chain sequence. Its specificity is not known. Relative to the germline gene, one junction end is altered; a read error may explain this. The entry originates in a study of cytomegalovirus exposure and HLA in healthy donors. Study-wide results and limits: Some segments of the V type, notably TRBV6-2 and TRBV6-3, were excluded as indistinguishable. The study assumed roughly uniform donor sequencing depth for presence/absence analyses. The study recorded about 160 TCR beta chains that were cytomegalovirus-associated.

The CDR3 consists of 11 residues. From germline, CDR1 is SGDLS and CDR2 YYNGEE. This PCR relied on a set of 60 Vbeta primers and 13 Jbeta primers. Libraries were prepared by immunoSEQ multiplex PCR; TCRdb keeps only in-frame clonotypes and omits some of them. The data show about 67,000 clones, over 75% seen once. The chain combines TRBV9 with TRBJ2-3, with a tentative D call TRBD1 (5 bases). The receptor was derived from a woman under 40 in good health and CMV-seronegative. The material sequenced was PBMCs. In DNA form, the CDR3 reads TGTGCCAGCAGCGGGCAGGGTGAAGCAGTCTTT. It translates to CASSGQGEAVF.